Reported below is one T cell receptor beta chain. Its antigen remains unidentified. The CDR3 is made up of 15 amino acids. Germline V lookup: CDR1 MNHNY, CDR2 SVGAGI (reference sequence). V lost 3 bases and J lost 6, with 17 bases in between. This entry belongs to a study of OX40 agonist ivuxolimab in advanced cancers. As for the study in general: The dose of intravenous ivuxolimab that patients received every 2 weeks ranged from 0.01 to 10 mg/kg. Whole-study findings and limits: Some patients without response likewise showed low normalized clonal expansion. At doses 0.1 to 3.0 mg/kg, CD4+ and CD8+ clones expanded. Some of the lowest clonal expansion was seen in partial responders at 0.1-3.0 mg/kg.

Using immunoSEQ multiplex PCR, the repertoire was profiled, and TCRdb retains in-frame clones only, with some absent. The table includes about 76,000 clones, roughly 90% detected once. The origin of this receptor is an adult with an advanced solid tumor such as melanoma, head and neck, liver or kidney cancer. The chain joins TRBV6-6 to TRBJ1-1; possible D gene TRBD1, 6 bases. The sequenced sample was CD4+ or CD8+ T cells sorted from blood, obtained in a trial of the OX40 agonist ivuxolimab. The CDR3 region has the DNA TGTGCCAGCAGTTATGGAGGGCAGGGGACGCCTGAAGCTTTCTTT. This encodes CASSYGGQGTPEAFF.